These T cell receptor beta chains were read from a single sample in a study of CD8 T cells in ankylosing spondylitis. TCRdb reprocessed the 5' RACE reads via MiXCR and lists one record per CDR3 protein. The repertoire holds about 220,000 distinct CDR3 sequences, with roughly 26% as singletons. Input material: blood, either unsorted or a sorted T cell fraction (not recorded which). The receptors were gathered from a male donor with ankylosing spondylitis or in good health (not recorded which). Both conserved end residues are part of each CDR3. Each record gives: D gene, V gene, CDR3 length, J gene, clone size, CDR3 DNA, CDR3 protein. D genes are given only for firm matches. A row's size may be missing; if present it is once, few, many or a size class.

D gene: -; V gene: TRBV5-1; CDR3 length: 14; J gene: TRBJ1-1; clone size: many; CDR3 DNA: TGCGCCAGCAGCTTGGCGGGGGGGGACACTGAAGCTTTCTTT; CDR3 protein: CASSLAGGDTEAFF
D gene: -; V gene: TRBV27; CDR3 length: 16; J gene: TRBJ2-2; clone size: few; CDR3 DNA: TGTGCCAGCAGTTTATCCCCACATGGAAACACCGGGGAGCTGTTTTTT; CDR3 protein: CASSLSPHGNTGELFF
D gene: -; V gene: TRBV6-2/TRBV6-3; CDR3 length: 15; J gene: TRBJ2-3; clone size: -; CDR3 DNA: TGTGCCAGCAGTTACGGAGCGAGAAACACAGATACGCAGTATTTT; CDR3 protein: CASSYGARNTDTQYF
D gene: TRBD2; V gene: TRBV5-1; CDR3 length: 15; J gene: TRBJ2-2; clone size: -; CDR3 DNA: TGCGCCAGCAGCTTGACTAGCGGAGACACCGGGGAGCTGTTTTTT; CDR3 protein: CASSLTSGDTGELFF
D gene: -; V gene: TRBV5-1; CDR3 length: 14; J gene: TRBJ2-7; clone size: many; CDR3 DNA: TGCGCCAGCAGCAAAGTGGGTAGCTCCTACGAGCAGTACTTC; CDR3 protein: CASSKVGSSYEQYF
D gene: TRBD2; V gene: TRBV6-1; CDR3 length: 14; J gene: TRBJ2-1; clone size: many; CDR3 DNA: TGTGCCAGCAACGGACTAGCGGGAGTTGGTGAGCAGTTCTTC; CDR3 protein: CASNGLAGVGEQFF
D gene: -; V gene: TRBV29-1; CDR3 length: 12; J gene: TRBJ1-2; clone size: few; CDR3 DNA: TGCAGCGTTGATCGGCAGGGGATCGGCTACACCTTC; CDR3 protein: CSVDRQGIGYTF
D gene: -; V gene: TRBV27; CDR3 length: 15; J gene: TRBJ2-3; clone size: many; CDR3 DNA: TGTGCCAGCAGTTCGCCGAGATCTAGCACAGATACGCAGTATTTT; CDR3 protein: CASSSPRSSTDTQYF
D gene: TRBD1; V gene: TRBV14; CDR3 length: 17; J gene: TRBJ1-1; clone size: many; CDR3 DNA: TGTGCCAGCAGCAATGGACAGGGGATGTTTTCGGACACTGAAGCTTTCTTT; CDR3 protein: CASSNGQGMFSDTEAFF
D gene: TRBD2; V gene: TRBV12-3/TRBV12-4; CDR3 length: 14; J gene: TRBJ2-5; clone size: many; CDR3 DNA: TGTGCCAGCAGTCTTTGGGAGGGAGAGGAGACCCAGTACTTC; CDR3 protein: CASSLWEGEETQYF
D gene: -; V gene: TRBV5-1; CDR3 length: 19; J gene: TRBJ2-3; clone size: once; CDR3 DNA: TGCGCCAGCAGCGAACGAAGCGGATCAGGGCGACTTAGCACAGATACGCAGTATTTT; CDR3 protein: CASSERSGSGRLSTDTQYF
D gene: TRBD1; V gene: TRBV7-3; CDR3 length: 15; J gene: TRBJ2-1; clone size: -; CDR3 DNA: TGTGCCAGCAGCTCGACAGGGGCAGGTTGGAATGAGCAGTTCTTC; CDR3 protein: CASSSTGAGWNEQFF
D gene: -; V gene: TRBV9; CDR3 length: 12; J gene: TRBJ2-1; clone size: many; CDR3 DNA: TGTGCCAGCAGCGTAGAAGAGAATGAGCAGTTCTTC; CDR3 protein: CASSVEENEQFF
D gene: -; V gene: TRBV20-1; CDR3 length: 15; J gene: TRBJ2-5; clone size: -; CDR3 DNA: TGCAGTGCTAGACCCGGGGGAAGGGGGCAAGAGACCCAGTACTTC; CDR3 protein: CSARPGGRGQETQYF
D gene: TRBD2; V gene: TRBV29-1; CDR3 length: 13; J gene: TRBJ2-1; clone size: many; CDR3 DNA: TGCAGCGTTGAGGGGACTAGCGGAAATGAGCAGTTCTTC; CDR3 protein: CSVEGTSGNEQFF
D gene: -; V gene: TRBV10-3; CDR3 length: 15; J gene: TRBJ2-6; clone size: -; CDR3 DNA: TGTGCCATCAGCCCAGCTTCGACTGGGGCCAACGTCCTGACTTTC; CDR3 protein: CAISPASTGANVLTF
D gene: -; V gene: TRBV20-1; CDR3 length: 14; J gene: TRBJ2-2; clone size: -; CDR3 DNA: TGCAGTGCTAGGTCGGAGATTAACACCGGGGAGCTGTTTTTT; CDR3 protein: CSARSEINTGELFF
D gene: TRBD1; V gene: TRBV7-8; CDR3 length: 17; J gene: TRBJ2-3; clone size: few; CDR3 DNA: TGTGCCAGCAGCACCGGGGCAGGGGGCGTCTGGACAGATACGCAGTATTTT; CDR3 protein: CASSTGAGGVWTDTQYF
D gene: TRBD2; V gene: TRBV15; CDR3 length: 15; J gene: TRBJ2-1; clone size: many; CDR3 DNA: TGTGCCACCAGCAGAGATAGCGGGATGGGTAATGAGCAGTTCTTC; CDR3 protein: CATSRDSGMGNEQFF
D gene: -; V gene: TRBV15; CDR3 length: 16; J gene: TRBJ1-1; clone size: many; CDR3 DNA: TGTGCCACCAGCAGAGATTACAGAGTCGGGAACACTGAAGCTTTCTTT; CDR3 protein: CATSRDYRVGNTEAFF
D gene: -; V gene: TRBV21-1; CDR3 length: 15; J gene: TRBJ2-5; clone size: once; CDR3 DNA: TGTGCCAGCAGCAATCGCCCGTGGTGTCAGGAGACCCAGTACTTC; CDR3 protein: CASSNRPWCQETQYF
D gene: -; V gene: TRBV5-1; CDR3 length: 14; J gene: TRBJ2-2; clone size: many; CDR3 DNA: TGCGCCAGCAGCTTGTCTTCGAACACCGGGGAGCTGTTTTTT; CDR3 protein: CASSLSSNTGELFF
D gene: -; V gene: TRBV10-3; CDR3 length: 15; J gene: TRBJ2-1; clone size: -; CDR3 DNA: TGTGCCATCAGTCGGACGTCGAGCTCCTACAATGAGCAGTTCTTC; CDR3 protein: CAISRTSSSYNEQFF
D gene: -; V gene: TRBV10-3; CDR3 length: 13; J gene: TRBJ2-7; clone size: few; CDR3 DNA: TGTGCCTCGAGGACGGTCGTTGCCCACGAGCAGTACTTC; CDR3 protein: CASRTVVAHEQYF
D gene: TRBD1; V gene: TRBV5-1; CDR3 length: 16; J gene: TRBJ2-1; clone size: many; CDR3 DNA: TGCGCCAGCAGCTACACAGGGGGCTCAAGGTACAATGAGCAGTTCTTC; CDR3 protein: CASSYTGGSRYNEQFF
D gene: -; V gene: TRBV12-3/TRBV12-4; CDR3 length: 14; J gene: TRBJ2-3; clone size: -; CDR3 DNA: TGTGCCAGCAGTTTAATGGGCAGCACAGATACGCAGTATTTT; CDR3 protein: CASSLMGSTDTQYF
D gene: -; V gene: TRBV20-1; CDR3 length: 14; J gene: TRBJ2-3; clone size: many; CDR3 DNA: TGCAGTGCTAGAGAGCGAAAGATACGAGATACGCAGTATTTT; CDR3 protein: CSARERKIRDTQYF
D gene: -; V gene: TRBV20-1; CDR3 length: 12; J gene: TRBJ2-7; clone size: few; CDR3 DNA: TGCAGTGCTAGGGGGAGCTCCTACGAGCAGTACTTC; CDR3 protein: CSARGSSYEQYF
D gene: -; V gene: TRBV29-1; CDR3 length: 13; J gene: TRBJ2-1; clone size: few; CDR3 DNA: TGCAGCGTTGCGGCAGACACCTACAATGAGCAGTTCTTC; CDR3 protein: CSVAADTYNEQFF
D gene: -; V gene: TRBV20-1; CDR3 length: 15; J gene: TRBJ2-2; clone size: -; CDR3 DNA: TGCAGTGCTAGAGGCGGTAGCGGGAACACCGGGGAGCTGTTTTTT; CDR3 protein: CSARGGSGNTGELFF
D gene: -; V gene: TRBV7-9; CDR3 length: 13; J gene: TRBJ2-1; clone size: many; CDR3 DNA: TGTGCCAGCAGCTTAGGGGCGGACAATGAGCAGTTCTTC; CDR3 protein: CASSLGADNEQFF
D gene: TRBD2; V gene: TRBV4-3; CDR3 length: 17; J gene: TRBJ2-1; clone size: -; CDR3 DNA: TGCGCCAGCAGCCAAATGGGGGCTAGCGGGAGTTTTGGTGAGCAGTTCTTC; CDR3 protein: CASSQMGASGSFGEQFF
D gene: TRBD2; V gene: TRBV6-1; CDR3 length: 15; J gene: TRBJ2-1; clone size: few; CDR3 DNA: TGTGCCAGCACCATAAAACCCGGGACTAGGGGGGAGCAGTTCTTC; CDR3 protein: CASTIKPGTRGEQFF
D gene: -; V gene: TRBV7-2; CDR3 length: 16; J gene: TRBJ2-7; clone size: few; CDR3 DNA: TGTGCCAGCAGCCATAAGACCGTTAGGTCCTCCTACGAGCAGTACTTC; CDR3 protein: CASSHKTVRSSYEQYF
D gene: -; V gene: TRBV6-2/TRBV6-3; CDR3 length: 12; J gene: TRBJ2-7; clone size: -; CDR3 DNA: TGTGCCAGCAGACCGGGTGGTTACGAGCAGTACTTC; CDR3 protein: CASRPGGYEQYF
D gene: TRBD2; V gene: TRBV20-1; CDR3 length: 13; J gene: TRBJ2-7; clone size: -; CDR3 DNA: TGCAGTGCTGCCCGACCGGGACTACAGGAGCAGTACTTC; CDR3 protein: CSAARPGLQEQYF
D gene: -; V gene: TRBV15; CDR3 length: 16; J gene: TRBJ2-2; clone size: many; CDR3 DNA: TGTGCCACCAGCAGAGAGGGAGGCGATAACACCGGGGAGCTGTTTTTT; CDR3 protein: CATSREGGDNTGELFF
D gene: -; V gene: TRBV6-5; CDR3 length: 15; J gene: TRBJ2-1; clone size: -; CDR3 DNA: TGTGCCAGCAGTTCACGACGGACCCCATACAATGAGCAGTTCTTC; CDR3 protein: CASSSRRTPYNEQFF
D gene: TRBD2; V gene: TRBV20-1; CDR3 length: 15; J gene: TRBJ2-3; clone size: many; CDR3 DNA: TGCAGTGCTAGAGTAACTAGCGGACTCACAGATACGCAGTATTTT; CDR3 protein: CSARVTSGLTDTQYF
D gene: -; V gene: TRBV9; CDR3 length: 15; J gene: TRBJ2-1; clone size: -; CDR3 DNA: TGTGCCAGCAGCGTAGGTCGACAGGAGTACAATGAGCAGTTCTTC; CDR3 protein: CASSVGRQEYNEQFF
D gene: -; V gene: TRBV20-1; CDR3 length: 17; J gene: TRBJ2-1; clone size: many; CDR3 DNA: TGCAGTGCTAGAGATCGGCGTGGCGGCAGCTCCTACAATGAGCAGTTCTTC; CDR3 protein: CSARDRRGGSSYNEQFF
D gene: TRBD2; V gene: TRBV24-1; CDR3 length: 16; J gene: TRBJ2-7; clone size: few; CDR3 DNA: TGTGCCACCAGTGATCCCGGGACTAGCGGGAGCTACGAGCAGTACTTC; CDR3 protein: CATSDPGTSGSYEQYF
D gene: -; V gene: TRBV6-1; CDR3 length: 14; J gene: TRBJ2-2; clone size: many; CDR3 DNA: TGTGCCAGCAGGGAAAGGTCCGGCACCGGGGAGCTGTTTTTT; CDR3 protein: CASRERSGTGELFF
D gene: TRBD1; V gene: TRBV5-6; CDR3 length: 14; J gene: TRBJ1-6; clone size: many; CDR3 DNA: TGTGCCAGCAGCTACCGGGACAGGGGTTCACCCCTCCACTTT; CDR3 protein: CASSYRDRGSPLHF
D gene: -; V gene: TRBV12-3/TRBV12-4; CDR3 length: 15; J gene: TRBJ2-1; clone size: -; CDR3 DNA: TGTGCCAGCAGTTACGGGCGGGGCCACTACAATGAGCAGTTCTTC; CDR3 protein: CASSYGRGHYNEQFF
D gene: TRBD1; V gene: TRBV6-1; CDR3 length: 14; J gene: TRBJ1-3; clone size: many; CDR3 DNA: TGTGCCAGCAGACGGACAGGGGGCGAAAACACCATATATTTT; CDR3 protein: CASRRTGGENTIYF
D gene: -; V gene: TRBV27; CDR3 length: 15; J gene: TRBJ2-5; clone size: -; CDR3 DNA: TGTGCCAGCAGTTTCGCGGGGGCGACCCAAGAGACCCAGTACTTC; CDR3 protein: CASSFAGATQETQYF